Presented here are 7 T cell receptor beta chains from one specimen sequenced in a study of blood T cell repertoires in COVID-19. The repertoire was sequenced with immunoSEQ multiplex PCR; TCRdb's copy has only in-frame clones and lacks some. The repertoire holds about 150,000 clones, with roughly nine tenths as singletons. Sequencing was carried out using peripheral blood. The receptors here all came from a human donor in a cohort sampled during active COVID-19.

The CDR3 nucleotides read TGTGCCAGCAGCTTATCCCAGGGGGCGAACACTGAAGCTTTCTTT. Translation: CASSLSQGANTEAFF. The chain employs TRBV7-9 and TRBJ1-1, with 8 positions matching TRBD1. The germline CDR1 and CDR2 sequences are SEHNR and FQNEAQ (reference sequence). The V gene end was trimmed by 2 bases and the J gene end by 1 base; junction bases not matched to a gene: 3. The CDR3 runs 15 residues. The whole variable domain, filled in from reference TRBV7-9 and TRBJ1-1, reads DTGVSQNPRHKITKRGQNVTFRCDPISEHNRLYWYRQTLGQGPEFLTYFQNEAQLEKSRLLSDRFSAERPKGSFSTLEIQRTEQGDSAMYLCASSLSQGANTEAFFGQGTRLTVV.

J is TRBJ2-3 and V is TRBV5-4; 9 bases fit TRBD2. Looked up from germline, CDR1 is SGHNT and CDR2 is YYREEE (reference sequence). The CDR3 contains 15 residues. V gave up 2 bases and J gave up 4 bases; unmatched junction bases: 5. The CDR3 spells CASSFSGGWADTQYF. The CDR3, as DNA: TGTGCCAGCAGCTTCAGCGGGGGGTGGGCAGATACGCAGTATTTT. Looking up the rest from reference TRBV5-4 and TRBJ2-3 gives the full variable domain: ETGVTQSPTHLIKTRGQQVTLRCSSQSGHNTVSWYQQALGQGPQFIFQYYREEENGRGNFPPRFSGLQFPNYSSELNVNALELDDSALYLCASSFSGGWADTQYFGPGTRLTVL.

The gene calls are TRBV15 and TRBJ2-3; weak D call: TRBD2 (5 bases). CDR3 length: 18 residues. In germline, CDR1 is LNHNV, CDR2 YYDKDF (reference sequence). Trimming took off 2 bases at V and 5 bases at J, with 23 bases between the two ends. CDR3 region: CATSRLGARRIGEDTQYF. Written as DNA, the CDR3 is TGTGCCACCAGCAGATTAGGAGCGAGGAGGATTGGGGAAGATACGCAGTATTTT.

The chain carries TRBV7-9 and TRBJ2-2; 8 bases are shared with TRBD2. CDR3 length: 16 residues. With 3 bases clipped from V and 4 bases from J, the junction kept 7 bases outside the gene matches. Germline CDR1 and CDR2: SEHNR and FQNEAQ (reference sequence). This CDR3 is CASSFPTSESTGELFF. CDR3 sequence (DNA): TGTGCCAGCAGCTTCCCGACTAGCGAGTCCACCGGGGAGCTGTTTTTT.

The chain uses TRBV19 and TRBJ1-2; D not resolved. Germline CDR1 LNHDA, CDR2 SQIVND (reference sequence). The length of the CDR3 is 12 residues. Trimming shortened V by 8 bases and J by 5 bases, and 12 bases separated the two germline ends. The CDR3 DNA sequence: TGTGCCAGTTCCGGACTGAATTATGGCTACACCTTC. This translates into CASSGLNYGYTF.

The chain employs TRBV9 and TRBJ2-3, with 7 bases identical to TRBD2. This CDR3 spans 18 amino acids. V trimming: 1 base; J trimming: 2 bases; junction bases outside the gene matches: 13. Germline loops: CDR1 SGDLS, CDR2 YYNGEE. This chain's CDR3 is CASSVLSPWDYSTDTQYF. The CDR3 nucleotides read TGTGCCAGCAGCGTACTCTCCCCTTGGGACTACTCCACAGATACGCAGTATTTT.

This chain connects TRBV29-1 to TRBJ2-3; no reliable D call. Per the germline V gene, CDR1 is SQVTM and CDR2 is ANQGSEA. The CDR3 is 14 residues long. Trimming removed 7 bases from V and 0 bases from J, with 14 bases in between. The CDR3 region is CSAAHSASTDTQYF. DNA of the CDR3: TGCAGCGCCGCGCACAGTGCTAGCACAGATACGCAGTATTTT.